A selection of T cell receptor beta chains follows, all from one sample in a study of T cell responses to AZD1222 COVID-19 vaccine. Here immunoSEQ multiplex PCR was the method, and the copy in TCRdb shows in-frame clones only, minus some. The table includes about 120,000 clones, approximately 91% detected once. Sequencing used peripheral blood, obtained on day 0 of AZD1222 vaccination. The receptors shown here come from an adult in good health. Each CDR3 is given with its conserved first and last residue. A D gene is named only where the DNA matches it firmly. Not all rows give a size; the values are once, few, many and, for expanded clones, a class.

j_call,clone_size,d_call,v_call,cdr3_nt,cdr3_aa
TRBJ2-2,NA,TRBD2,TRBV7-2,TGTGCCAGCAGCTTAGGAGGGACTAGCGGGGGGTCAGGGGAGCTGTTTTTT,CASSLGGTSGGSGELFF
TRBJ1-6,NA,NA,TRBV6-4,TGTGCCAGCAGTGACGACAGACTTTATAATTCACCCCTCCACTTT,CASSDDRLYNSPLHF
TRBJ2-4,NA,NA,TRBV2,TGTGCCAGCACGCTAGTAGGGGACATTCAGTACTTC,CASTLVGDIQYF
TRBJ1-2,NA,TRBD1,TRBV27,TGTGCCAGCAGTCCCCAGGACAGGGGATACTATGGCTACACCTTC,CASSPQDRGYYGYTF
TRBJ1-2,NA,NA,TRBV7-9,TGTGCCAGCAGCGAAACAGGACGGATGATCGGCTACACCTTC,CASSETGRMIGYTF
TRBJ1-1,NA,NA,TRBV9,TGTGCCAGCAGCGGGGGGACCCAACCTCAAGCTTTCTTT,CASSGGTQPQAFF
TRBJ1-5,NA,NA,TRBV19,TGTGCCAGTAGTATAATCCCCGGACAGAGGAGCAATCAGCCCCAGCATTTT,CASSIIPGQRSNQPQHF
TRBJ2-7,NA,TRBD1,TRBV9,TGTGCCAGCAGCCAGTTGGGCGGACAGGGAGTTAGCGAGCAGTACTTC,CASSQLGGQGVSEQYF
TRBJ2-3,NA,TRBD1,TRBV4-2,TGTGCCAGCAGCCAGTACGGGACAGGGGTGGGAGATACGCAGTATTTT,CASSQYGTGVGDTQYF
TRBJ1-2,NA,NA,TRBV12-3/TRBV12-4,TGTGCCAGCAGTCCGGCGAGAAACTATGGCTACACCTTC,CASSPARNYGYTF
TRBJ2-2,NA,TRBD1,TRBV2,TGTGCCAGCAGTGTTGAGACAGGGTGGTCCGGGGAGCTGTTTTTT,CASSVETGWSGELFF
TRBJ1-2,NA,NA,TRBV9,TGTGCCAGCAGCGTAGGAGGAGGTGGTCAAGGAGGCCTCGGCTACACCTTC,CASSVGGGGQGGLGYTF
TRBJ1-2,NA,NA,TRBV9,TGTGCCAGCAGCGTAGTTGTAGAGGGCTACACCTTC,CASSVVVEGYTF
TRBJ2-7,NA,NA,TRBV6-6,TGTGCCAGTGGGTCCCACGAGCAGTACTTC,CASGSHEQYF
TRBJ2-5,NA,TRBD1,TRBV11-2,TGTGCCAGCAGAAATACAGGGGGCTTGAAGACCCAGTACTTC,CASRNTGGLKTQYF
TRBJ1-5,NA,TRBD1,TRBV13,TGTGCCAGCAGCTCATCGACTGACAGGGGGCGAGGGGGAGGGAATCAGCCCCAGCATTTT,CASSSSTDRGRGGGNQPQHF
TRBJ1-1,NA,NA,TRBV18,TGTGCCAGCTCACGGGCAGGGGTCATGAACACTGAAGCTTTCTTT,CASSRAGVMNTEAFF
TRBJ1-1,NA,NA,TRBV4-1,TGCGCCAGCAGCCAAGTCGTTGCCATTTTTAGGGGGGCTAGTACTGAAGCTTTCTTT,CASSQVVAIFRGASTEAFF
TRBJ1-1,NA,NA,TRBV29-1,TGCAGCGTTGAGGTGGGAAGTTACCCTGAAGCTTTCTTT,CSVEVGSYPEAFF
TRBJ1-5,few,TRBD1,TRBV6-5,TGTGCCATCCGGACAGGGGGACATCAGAATCAGCCCCAGCATTTT,CAIRTGGHQNQPQHF
TRBJ2-1,NA,NA,TRBV7-9,TGTGCCAGCGATCGGGGGACTGGTCGCTCCTACAATGAGCAGTTCTTC,CASDRGTGRSYNEQFF
TRBJ2-2,NA,NA,TRBV30,TGTGCCTGGAGTGTGGAGGGCCTCGCGAACACCGGGGAGCTGTTTTTT,CAWSVEGLANTGELFF
TRBJ2-5,NA,NA,TRBV9,TGTGCCAGCAGCGTGGGTGGGGTCGATCAAGAGACCCAGTACTTC,CASSVGGVDQETQYF
TRBJ1-3,few,NA,TRBV4-2,TGTGCCAGCAGCCAAGGTTGGCAGGTCTCTGGAAACACCATATATTTT,CASSQGWQVSGNTIYF
TRBJ2-3,once,NA,TRBV11-3,TGTGCCAGCAGCCAGGCAGATACGCAGTATTTT,CASSQADTQYF
TRBJ1-6,NA,NA,TRBV10-1,TGCGCCATAGAACAGCCTAATTCACCCCTCCACTTT,CAIEQPNSPLHF
TRBJ1-5,NA,TRBD1,TRBV9,TGTGCCAGCAGCGCTACAGGGGTAAGCAATCAGCCCCAGCATTTT,CASSATGVSNQPQHF
TRBJ2-7,NA,NA,TRBV30,TGTGCCTGTAGGGTGGGGGCTTCCTACGAGCAGTACTTC,CACRVGASYEQYF
TRBJ2-7,few,NA,TRBV7-9,TGTGCCAGCAGCCCTTATGGGGGCTACGAGCAGTACTTC,CASSPYGGYEQYF
TRBJ2-1,NA,NA,TRBV6-5,TGTGCAAGCAGTTACAGGCGCCCGAGCTCCTACAATGAGCAGTTCTTC,CASSYRRPSSYNEQFF
TRBJ1-2,NA,TRBD1,TRBV5-1,TGCGCCAGCAGCTCAGGGGGCGCGGGTTATGGCTACACCTTC,CASSSGGAGYGYTF
TRBJ2-5,NA,NA,TRBV7-2,TGTGCCAGCAGCTTAGTTGGGTGGGGAGAGACCCAGTACTTC,CASSLVGWGETQYF
TRBJ2-7,NA,NA,TRBV9,TGTGCCAGCAGCCCCCAGGGGCTTTCCTACGAGCAGTACTTC,CASSPQGLSYEQYF
TRBJ1-2,NA,NA,TRBV5-1,TGCGCCAGCAGTTCTAGCGGCAGTAACTATGGCTACACCTTC,CASSSSGSNYGYTF
TRBJ1-5,NA,NA,TRBV10-3,TGTGCCATCAGTGGGGCAGTAAATCAGCCCCAGCATTTT,CAISGAVNQPQHF
TRBJ1-1,NA,NA,TRBV11-1,TGTGCCAGCAGCGTCGGACCAGGGGTTCCTGAAGCTTTCTTT,CASSVGPGVPEAFF
TRBJ2-2,NA,NA,TRBV3-1/TRBV3-2,TGTGCCAGCAGCCAAGAAGGAGGGACGAACACCGGGGAGCTGTTTTTT,CASSQEGGTNTGELFF
TRBJ1-2,NA,NA,TRBV11-2,TGTGCCAGCAGCTTAGAAGGGGCTAATATTAGAGGCTACACCTTC,CASSLEGANIRGYTF
TRBJ1-2,NA,TRBD1,TRBV6-4,TGTGCCAGCAGTGTGAGGACAGGGGTCGATGGCTACACCTTC,CASSVRTGVDGYTF
TRBJ1-1,NA,NA,TRBV2,TGTGCCAGCAGAATTTCAAACACTGAAGCTTTCTTT,CASRISNTEAFF
TRBJ1-4,NA,NA,TRBV19,TGTGCCAGTAGTACAGGGGCGGCAACTAATGAAAAACTGTTTTTT,CASSTGAATNEKLFF
TRBJ1-1,NA,NA,TRBV11-2,TGTGCCAGCAGCCCGAGGCAGGGCCGCATGAACACTGAAGCTTTCTTT,CASSPRQGRMNTEAFF
TRBJ1-2,NA,NA,TRBV6-2/TRBV6-3,TGTGCCAGCAGTTACGGCACGGGCCCCTATGGCTACACCTTC,CASSYGTGPYGYTF
TRBJ2-5,NA,TRBD1,TRBV10-2,TGCGCCAGCAGAGGTTGGGACAGGGCCGTAGGGGGAGAGACCCAGTACTTC,CASRGWDRAVGGETQYF
TRBJ1-5,few,NA,TRBV3-1/TRBV3-2,TGTGCCAGCAGTCTGAAAAATCAGCCCCAGCATTTT,CASSLKNQPQHF
TRBJ2-1,NA,TRBD2,TRBV5-1,TGCGCCAGCAGCTTGATCCTGGCTAGCGGGGGTTACAATGAGCAGTTCTTC,CASSLILASGGYNEQFF
TRBJ1-2,once,NA,TRBV6-5,TGTGCCAGCAGCGCCCTCGGGGGCTATGGCTACACCTTC,CASSALGGYGYTF
TRBJ2-2,NA,TRBD2,TRBV6-5,TGTGCCAGCAAGGCGGGGGGGGCGAACACCGGGGAGCTGTTTTTT,CASKAGGANTGELFF
TRBJ1-1,NA,TRBD1,TRBV12-3/TRBV12-4,TGTGCCAGCAGTCCAGGACAGGGCTGGGCTTTCTTT,CASSPGQGWAFF
TRBJ1-1,NA,NA,TRBV5-6,TGTGCCAGCAGCTTTTGGGCGGATTTGATGAACACTGAAGCTTTCTTT,CASSFWADLMNTEAFF
TRBJ1-1,NA,NA,TRBV3-1/TRBV3-2,TGTGCCAGCAGCCAAGACTCTGGGGACACTGAAGCTTTCTTT,CASSQDSGDTEAFF
TRBJ2-1,NA,TRBD2,TRBV24-1,TGTGCCACCAGTGATTCAGGGACTATCAACGATGAGCAGTTCTTC,CATSDSGTINDEQFF
TRBJ1-6,NA,NA,TRBV4-2,TGTGCCAGCAGCCAAGATGATTGGCAGGGACGATCACCCCTCCACTTT,CASSQDDWQGRSPLHF
TRBJ1-4,NA,NA,TRBV10-3,TGTGCCATCAGAGCTTCTTTGGGGGCAACTAATGAAAAACTGTTTTTT,CAIRASLGATNEKLFF
TRBJ1-1,NA,NA,TRBV6-5,TGTGCCAGCTCAGGTTCAGCTGAAGCTTTCTTT,CASSGSAEAFF
TRBJ1-2,NA,TRBD1,TRBV6-5,TGTGCCAGCAGTTACTCGGCAGGGGGCGACTATGGCTACACCTTC,CASSYSAGGDYGYTF
TRBJ1-5,once,NA,TRBV5-6,TGTGCCAGCAGCTCGGGCGACAATCAGCCCCAGCATTTT,CASSSGDNQPQHF